Below, 27 T cell receptor beta chains from the same sample are listed, as sequenced in a study of tumor and adjacent non-tumor tissue in lung cancer. TCRbeta libraries were built with three rounds of nested PCR, modified from ARM-PCR. Each CDR3 protein is one row after TCRdb ran MiXCR on the multiplex PCR reads. The sample lists over 60,000 distinct CDR3 sequences, roughly 76% occurring once. This sample's RNA came from whole unsorted tissue. The source material was lung tumor tissue. The receptors originated from a woman aged 45 to 65 with non-small cell lung cancer.

Comment on this clonotype: The CDR3 does not close with the conserved phenylalanine or tryptophan, likely indicating a read error. This chain joins TRBV5-1 and TRBJ2-1, with TRBD1 matching over 7 bases. The CDR3 sequence is 15 residues long. V lost 3 bases, J lost 6 bases, and 9 bases stayed unmatched. The germline V gene encodes CDR1 SGHRS and CDR2 YFSETQ. CDR3: CASSSDRPACNEQFC. The CDR3 DNA is TGCGCCAGCAGCTCGGACAGGCCAGCCTGCAATGAGCAGTTCTGC.

The chain joins TRBV6-1 to TRBJ2-1; D is unresolved. CDR1 and CDR2 (germline): MNHNS, SASEGT. The CDR3 covers 15 residues. CDR3 DNA: TGTGGCTGCAGTAAGATACGGGTTTCCTACAATGAGCAGTTCTTC. Amino acids: CGCSKIRVSYNEQFF.

To note about this clonotype: Since no conserved phenylalanine or tryptophan closes the CDR3, a read error is the likely cause. V is TRBV6-6 and J is TRBJ2-3; D is undetermined. V was cut by 7 bases and J by 2 bases, with 13 bases left in between. The CDR3 spans 14 residues. Germline V lookup: CDR1 MNHNY, CDR2 SVGAGI (reference sequence). CDR3 bases: TGTGCCAGCAATTTCCAGTCTTTCACAGATACGCAGTATATT. Amino acids: CASNFQSFTDTQYI.

Concerning this clonotype itself: The junction differs from germline at one of its ends, possibly a read error. The V call is TRBV11-3, the J call TRBJ2-1, with 8 nucleotides matching TRBD1. Germline loops: CDR1 SGHNT, CDR2 YENEEA. The length of the CDR3 is 13 residues. Written as DNA, the CDR3 is TGTACCAGCAGCTTAGGACAGGGCTATGAGCAGTTCTTC. It encodes CTSSLGQGYEQFF.

About this clonotype itself: This may be a read error, as it is one base from a much larger clone. J is TRBJ1-3 and V is TRBV5-1, with D tentatively TRBD1 (5 bases). Germline CDR1 SGHRS, CDR2 YFSETQ. This CDR3 contains 16 residues. With 4 bases removed from V and 4 bases from J, the gap between germline ends came to 18 bases. The CDR3 DNA is TGCGCCAGCAGCCTCTCGGCAGGGACTGGGGGAAACACCATATATTTT. This translates into CASSLSAGTGGNTIYF.

For this clonotype: The junction differs from germline at one of its ends, possibly a read error. The gene calls are TRBV11-2 and TRBJ2-7; 7 nucleotides match TRBD2. Germline assignment: CDR1 SGHAT and CDR2 FQNNGV. This CDR3 has 14 amino acids. Here the CDR3 reads CTSSLASGMYGQYF. CDR3 DNA: TGTACCAGCAGCTTAGCGAGCGGGATGTACGGGCAGTACTTC.

Comment on this clonotype: The missing conserved phenylalanine or tryptophan at the end of this CDR3 makes a read error likely. The chain uses TRBV20-1 and TRBJ2-5; the D is unclear. The CDR3 has 13 residues. From germline, CDR1 is DFQATT and CDR2 SNEGSKA (reference sequence). The CDR3 protein is CSARAGQQETQYL. The CDR3 DNA follows: TGTAGTGCTAGAGCTGGGCAGCAAGAGACCCAGTACTTA.

Of note for this clonotype: At one end the junction does not follow the germline gene, possibly because of a read error. The chain employs TRBV5-5 and TRBJ2-7; D gene unclear. Looked up from germline, CDR1 is SGHKS and CDR2 is YYEKEE (reference sequence). This CDR3 contains 17 residues. CDR3 residues: CTSSLAPGEVVTYEQYF. CDR3 coding DNA: TGCACCAGCAGCTTGGCACCCGGCGAAGTTGTAACCTACGAGCAGTACTTC.

Turning to this clonotype: A junction boundary mismatches the germline segment, possibly from a read error. The V and J genes are TRBV5-4 and TRBJ2-7, with D possibly being TRBD2 (6 bases). Per germline, CDR1 SGHNT and CDR2 YYREEE (reference sequence). This CDR3 contains 16 residues. CDR3 sequence reads: CVSSPALTSGSLEQYF. CDR3 bases: TGTGTCAGCAGCCCCGCCTTGACTAGTGGGAGTCTCGAGCAGTACTTC.

Of note for this clonotype: Sequence at one end of the junction differs from germline and may be a read error. The chain uses TRBV28 and TRBJ2-1; 8 bases are shared with TRBD2. The V gene's germline CDR1 is MDHEN and CDR2 SYDVKM. This CDR3 is 15 amino acids long. This CDR3 reads CTSSSKRELKLEQFF. CDR3 coding DNA: TGTACCAGCAGTTCCAAGCGGGAGCTAAAGCTCGAGCAGTTCTTC.

The chain carries TRBV28 and TRBJ2-5; maybe TRBD1 (5 bases). Looked up from germline, CDR1 is MDHEN and CDR2 is SYDVKM. The V and J ends lost 7 bases and 3 bases respectively, with 18 bases between them. There are 15 residues in the CDR3. Here the CDR3 DNA reads TGTGCCAGCACTCCGTCCGGTACAGGAGAAGAGACCCAGTACTTC. This codes for CASTPSGTGEETQYF.

The rearrangement joins TRBV6-6 to TRBJ2-4, with 7 bases lining up with TRBD2. The germline V gene encodes CDR1 MNHNY and CDR2 SVGAGI (reference sequence). The CDR3 has 11 residues. CDR3 protein: CTNSDGRFRYF. As DNA, the CDR3 is TGTACCAACAGTGACGGGAGGTTTAGGTACTTC.

Remarks on this clonotype: At one of its ends the junction is not consistent with the germline gene, which may arise from a read error. The chain employs TRBV11-3 and TRBJ2-1, with unresolved D. The CDR3 loop spans 13 amino acids. Germline CDR1 is SGHNT and CDR2 is YENEEA. The chain's CDR3 is CASSQNPYNVQFF. As DNA, the CDR3 is TGTGCCAGCTCCCAAAATCCCTATAATGTGCAGTTCTTC.

Remarks on this clonotype: Relative to the germline gene, one junction end is altered; a read error may explain this. V usage is TRBV10-3 and J usage is TRBJ2-1; 14 bases are a match to TRBD2. The CDR3 is 16 residues long. CDR1 ENHRY and CDR2 SYGVKD come from the germline V gene. The CDR3 DNA sequence: TGTGCCATCACTGAGTTCGGACTAGCGGGAGGAAGTGAGGAGTTCTTC. Amino acid sequence: CAITEFGLAGGSEEFF.

Points on this clonotype: One end of the junction varies from germline; a read error may be responsible. V gene TRBV11-1 combines with J gene TRBJ2-5; 7 bases agree with TRBD2. The germline V gene encodes CDR1 SGHAT and CDR2 FQDESV (reference sequence). The CDR3 is made up of 14 amino acids. Here the CDR3 DNA reads TGTGCCGGCAGCCTGGGACTACCCCAAGAGACCCATTACTTC. Protein: CAGSLGLPQETHYF.

As concerns this clonotype: In this CDR3 the conserved last residue, phenylalanine or tryptophan, is missing, so a read error is likely. No DNA is shown, since the ends of the CDR3 on it are uncertain; the CDR3 is the one TCRdb lists. This chain links TRBV28 with TRBJ2-2; TRBD2, the table's D call, was not compared with the DNA. Germline V gene sequence: CDR1 MDHEN, CDR2 SYDVKM. The CDR3 contains 17 residues when both ends are counted. CDR3 in amino acids: CASSFFQAGYGTGELLI.

Concerning this clonotype: The junction does not match germline at one end; this may be a read error. V and J are TRBV6-2 or TRBV6-3 and TRBJ2-2, with D possibly TRBD1 on 6 matching bases. Germline CDR1 MNHEY, CDR2 SVGEGT. The CDR3 covers 16 residues. The CDR3 bases are TGTGCCACCACCATAGGGTGGAGCTGGGACACCGGGGAGCTGCTTTTT. Its translation is CATTIGWSWDTGELLF.

This clonotype was counted a single time. At one end the junction does not follow the germline gene, possibly because of a read error. This rearrangement joins TRBV20-1 to TRBJ1-5; D remains ambiguous. CDR3 length equals 13 residues. Per the germline V gene, CDR1 is DFQATT and CDR2 is SNEGSKA (reference sequence). The CDR3 spells CCAREHSNQSERF. CDR3 sequence (DNA): TGCTGTGCTAGAGAACATAGCAATCAGTCCGAGCGTTTT.

Here the CDR3 DNA reads TGTGCCAGTAGCAACCACGACAAGGGAGGAGGACTAGCGGGAGATTACAATGAGCAGTTCTTC. Translated, it gives CASSNHDKGGGLAGDYNEQFF. The V gene is TRBV5-4, the J gene TRBJ2-1, with 13 positions matching TRBD2. The trim removed 8 bases at V and 4 bases at J, leaving 24 bases unmatched. In germline, CDR1 is SGHNT, CDR2 YYREEE (reference sequence). CDR3 length: 21 amino acids.

As regards this clonotype: Mismatch with germline at one junction end may stem from a read error. The J gene is TRBJ2-7, the V gene TRBV10-3, with D possibly matching TRBD2 (6 bases). The CDR3 is made up of 15 amino acids. CDR1 is ENHRY, CDR2 SYGVKD, per germline. CDR3: CVISDLAEGTYEQYF. The CDR3 nucleotides read TGTGTCATCAGTGACTTAGCGGAGGGAACTTACGAGCAGTACTTC.

Of note for this clonotype: The CDR3 does not close with the conserved phenylalanine or tryptophan, likely indicating a read error. It is unclear where the CDR3 begins or ends on the DNA, so no DNA is shown, and the CDR3 is as TCRdb lists it. The genes are TRBV29-1 and TRBJ2-1; TRBD1 reflects the table's D call only, with no check against the DNA. CDR1 SQVTM and CDR2 ANQGSEA come from the germline V gene. The CDR3 is 11 residues long, ends included. The CDR3 spells CSVGVRSGEFL.

For this clonotype: One junction end does not reproduce the germline sequence, and a read error may be involved. The rearrangement joins TRBV20-1 to TRBJ2-5; a weak D match, TRBD1 (6 bases). The germline gives CDR1 DFQATT, CDR2 SNEGSKA (reference sequence). The CDR3 has 16 residues. CDR3 nucleotides: TGTAGTGCTAGAGTACACAATACCCAGGGACAAGAGACCCAGTGCTTC. Protein sequence: CSARVHNTQGQETQCF.

The CDR3 DNA sequence: TGTGCTAGCCGTGATATTTCACCCCTCCACTTT. Its protein is CASRDISPLHF. V gene TRBV6-6 combines with J gene TRBJ1-6; D call uncertain. The CDR3 runs to 11 residues. CDR1 and CDR2 from the germline V gene are MNHNY and SVGAGI (reference sequence).

As concerns this clonotype: One end of the junction fails to match germline, which may point to a read error. The chain employs TRBV10-2 and TRBJ2-2, with a weak D call TRBD2 (6 bases). CDR3 length equals 13 residues. Germline lookup yields CDR1 WSHSY and CDR2 SAAADI. The CDR3 DNA reads as TGCGCCAGGAGTGAGGAGGGTGGCGGGGAGATGTATTTT. This translates into CARSEEGGGEMYF.

Points on this clonotype: This CDR3 is missing its conserved last phenylalanine or tryptophan, likely due to a read error. V and J are TRBV11-2 and TRBJ2-3; 12 bases align to TRBD2. Germline CDR1 reads SGHAT; CDR2 reads FQNNGV. This CDR3 has 15 amino acids. Here the CDR3 reads CVSSKTSGGADTQYL. CDR3 DNA: TGTGTCAGCAGCAAGACTAGCGGGGGTGCAGATACGCAGTATTTA.

The CDR3 DNA follows: TGTGCCAGCATCCCCGACAGGGGGCGCATCGGGGAGCTGTTTTTT. As protein: CASIPDRGRIGELFF. The rearrangement links TRBV6-5 to TRBJ2-2; 10 bases align to TRBD1. The germline CDR1 and CDR2 sequences are MNHEY and SVGAGI. This CDR3 contains 15 residues. V gave up 7 bases and J gave up 7 bases; unmatched junction bases: 9.

A remark on this clonotype: At one of its ends the junction is not consistent with the germline gene, which may arise from a read error. The chain uses TRBV4-2 and TRBJ2-5; 9 nucleotides align to TRBD1. The V gene's germline CDR1 is LGHNA and CDR2 YNFKEQ. CDR3 length equals 16 residues. The CDR3 DNA sequence: TGTGCCGGCAGCCAAGGGACAGGGCTGGCTCGATGGACCCAGTACTTC. Residues: CAGSQGTGLARWTQYF.